A selection of T cell receptor beta chains follows, all from one sample in a study of beta chain features in type 1 diabetes. Repertoires were generated with immunoSEQ multiplex PCR, while TCRdb's copy carries only in-frame clones and drops some. The sample contains some 150,000 clones, roughly a tenth of which appear only once. Sequencing input: naive CD4+ T cells from blood. These receptors all stem from a man between 18 and 35 years old in good health. Each CDR3 is given with its conserved first and last residue. The D gene is left open where the match is weak. Size tells how often a clone was seen (once, few, many) or the class of an expanded clone, and some rows leave it out.

>TRBV7-2|TRBJ2-7|TRBD1|many
TGTGCCAGCAGTCGACCAGACAGGGGGATCTACGAGCAGTACTTC
CASSRPDRGIYEQYF
>TRBV6-5|TRBJ2-5|.|.
TGTGCCAGCAGTAAAAAAGACCGACTCTGGGAGACCCAGTACTTC
CASSKKDRLWETQYF
>TRBV19|TRBJ1-5|.|.
TGTGCCAGTAGCTGGGGGCAGGGAAGGCAGCCCCAGCATTTT
CASSWGQGRQPQHF
>TRBV25-1|TRBJ1-2|.|few
TGTGCCAGCAGTGAATGGAAAGGGGAAGGGTACGGCTACACCTTC
CASSEWKGEGYGYTF
>TRBV4-1|TRBJ1-2|TRBD1|few
TGCGCCAGCAGCCAAGGGGACAGTCCTTATGGCTACACCTTC
CASSQGDSPYGYTF
>TRBV7-2|TRBJ2-7|TRBD2|many
TGTGCCAGCAGCCGAACCGGGACTAGGTATCACGAGCAGTACTTC
CASSRTGTRYHEQYF
>TRBV7-2|TRBJ1-6|TRBD1|.
TGTGCCAGCACAGCACAGGGGACTAATTCACCCCTCCACTTT
CASTAQGTNSPLHF
>TRBV18|TRBJ2-3|TRBD1|.
TGTGCCAGCTCACCTTACGACAGGGGGAAGGCAGATACGCAGTATTTT
CASSPYDRGKADTQYF
>TRBV5-6|TRBJ1-2|.|few
TGTGCCAGCAGCTTGGGAGGGAAAATCAGCGACTATGGCTACACCTTC
CASSLGGKISDYGYTF
>TRBV7-3|TRBJ2-3|.|.
TGTGCCAGCAGCTTATTTGGGCTAGCGATTAGCACAGATACGCAGTATTTT
CASSLFGLAISTDTQYF
>TRBV7-3|TRBJ2-3|TRBD2|few
TGTGCCAGCAGCACCCCTGGCGGGGGGACAGATACGCAGTATTTT
CASSTPGGGTDTQYF
>TRBV28|TRBJ1-5|.|few
TGTGCCAGCAGCCCCTATAGCAATCAGCCCCAGCATTTT
CASSPYSNQPQHF
>TRBV12-5|TRBJ2-5|.|few
TGTGCTAGTGGTTTGGACCGGACTACACAAGAGACCCAGTACTTC
CASGLDRTTQETQYF
>TRBV4-1|TRBJ1-4|.|many
TGCGCCAGCAGCCAGGAACAGGTAAAACTGTTTTTT
CASSQEQVKLFF
>TRBV30|TRBJ1-2|.|.
TGTGCCTGGAGTGTACCAGGGGTTAGTGGCTACACCTTC
CAWSVPGVSGYTF
>TRBV14|TRBJ1-1|TRBD1|.
TGTGCCAGCAGCCCGCGGGACAGGGGCTTGGCTTTCTTT
CASSPRDRGLAFF
>TRBV5-5|TRBJ2-7|TRBD1|once
TGTGCCAGCAGCTTACAGGGGCGTCGGGAGCAGTACTTC
CASSLQGRREQYF
>TRBV7-3|TRBJ2-2|TRBD2|.
TGTGCCAGCAGCCCGCAGCGGGGGGCGCACACCGGGGAGCTGTTTTTT
CASSPQRGAHTGELFF
>TRBV6-5|TRBJ2-5|TRBD2|.
TGTGCCAGCACAACTGCGGGGGGCCAAGAGACCCAGTACTTC
CASTTAGGQETQYF
>TRBV28|TRBJ2-7|.|few
TGTGCCAGCAGTACCGGGTCTACCTACGAGCAGTACTTC
CASSTGSTYEQYF
>TRBV2|TRBJ1-5|.|.
TGTGCCAGCAGTGACCAGGGAGGTCAGCCCCAGCATTTT
CASSDQGGQPQHF
>TRBV6-1|TRBJ2-1|.|.
TGTGCCATCATACTAGCTCCCATAAACAATGAGCAGTTCTTC
CAIILAPINNEQFF
>TRBV30|TRBJ1-2|.|.
TGTGCCTGGAGTGTATGGGGGGGGCAGAACTATGGCTACACCTTC
CAWSVWGGQNYGYTF
>TRBV30|TRBJ1-2|.|many
TGTGCCTGGACGGGGAGCTTGCTGGGGGGCTACACCTTC
CAWTGSLLGGYTF
>TRBV7-3|TRBJ2-5|.|few
TGTGCCAGCAGCTCGCTACGAGGAGAGACCCAGTACTTC
CASSSLRGETQYF
>TRBV5-1|TRBJ2-1|TRBD1|.
TGCGCCAGCAGTTGGGGACAGTTCTACAATGAGCAGTTCTTC
CASSWGQFYNEQFF
>TRBV5-1|TRBJ1-1|.|.
TGCGCCAGCCGCGGGGTGAACACTGAAGCTTTCTTT
CASRGVNTEAFF
>TRBV10-3|TRBJ2-7|TRBD1|few
TGTGCCATCAGCGGACAGGGTTCCTACGAGCAGTACTTC
CAISGQGSYEQYF
>TRBV30|TRBJ1-2|.|few
TGTGCCTGGAGTGTTAACCGGGACACCTATGGCTACACCTTC
CAWSVNRDTYGYTF
>TRBV19|TRBJ2-3|.|.
TGTGCCAGTAGTAGTAGTTTTGTCACAGATACGCAGTATTTT
CASSSSFVTDTQYF
>TRBV5-1|TRBJ2-5|.|.
TGCGCCAGCAGCTCCGGACTAACCCACCAAGAGACCCAGTACTTC
CASSSGLTHQETQYF
>TRBV14|TRBJ2-5|.|few
TGTGCCAGCAGCCAAGCGGGCAGGACTAAGCAAGAGACCCAGTACTTC
CASSQAGRTKQETQYF
>TRBV27|TRBJ2-7|.|.
TGTGCCAGCAGTTTATCGTGGCAGATTTACGAGCAGTACTTC
CASSLSWQIYEQYF
>TRBV30|TRBJ2-7|.|.
TGTGCCTGGAAGGAGACCTACGAGCAGTACTTC
CAWKETYEQYF
>TRBV7-2|TRBJ2-2|TRBD2|.
TGTGCCAGCAGCTACTTAGCGGGGGGTTTCACCGGGGAGCTGTTTTTT
CASSYLAGGFTGELFF
>TRBV19|TRBJ2-7|TRBD1|.
TGTGCCAGTAGTACCGATCAGGGGGTAACCTACGAGCAGTACTTC
CASSTDQGVTYEQYF
>TRBV6-1|TRBJ2-5|TRBD2|.
TGTGCCAGCAGTGGGCCGAGTAGCGGGTCGGAAGAGACCCAGTACTTC
CASSGPSSGSEETQYF
>TRBV28|TRBJ2-1|.|.
TGTGCCAGCAGTTTAATCTGGGCTGGTGGTGAGCAGTTCTTC
CASSLIWAGGEQFF
>TRBV6-6|TRBJ2-1|TRBD1|few
TGTGCCAGCAATCCGGGACAGGGGGACCTTGTCAATGAGCAGTTCTTC
CASNPGQGDLVNEQFF
>TRBV19|TRBJ2-3|.|few
TGTGCCAGTACCGACAGAGGAGGGGGGGCCACAGATACGCAGTATTTT
CASTDRGGGATDTQYF
>TRBV19|TRBJ1-2|.|once
TGTGCCAGTAGTATAGGGGGCAGGGCGGACTATGGCTACACCTTC
CASSIGGRADYGYTF
>TRBV18|TRBJ2-7|TRBD1|.
TGTGCCAGCTCACCCCCCGGGACAGGCCAAGCCTACGAGCAGTACTTC
CASSPPGTGQAYEQYF
>TRBV13|TRBJ2-7|.|many
TGTGCCAGCAGCTCCTCGGGACAAGTTTCCTACGAGCAGTACTTC
CASSSSGQVSYEQYF
>TRBV6-6|TRBJ2-7|TRBD1|.
TGTGCCAGCAGGGGGGACAGGGATGGTTTCGAGCAGTACTTC
CASRGDRDGFEQYF
>TRBV7-2|TRBJ1-2|TRBD1|.
TGTGCCAGCAGCACCTGGACAGGGAACTATGGCTACACCTTC
CASSTWTGNYGYTF
>TRBV2|TRBJ2-5|TRBD1|few
TGTGCCAGCAGTAAAAGGGACAGGGGTATTCAAGAGACCCAGTACTTC
CASSKRDRGIQETQYF
>TRBV6-1|TRBJ1-2|TRBD1|few
TGTGCCAGCAGTGAAGCGGGACAGACATATGGCTACACCTTC
CASSEAGQTYGYTF